This T cell receptor beta chain was profiled in a study of blood T cell repertoires in COVID-19 (dated by TCRdb to between 2020 and 2021). About the study as a whole: Collaborator samples came from the United States, Italy and Spain and covered acute and convalescent phases of COVID-19. A de-identified subject ID, COVID-19 status, age in years and sex were almost always included in the sample metadata. The samples were drawn from the first 160 participants of the ongoing ImmuneRACE study and from some 1,300 subjects provided by 6 global collaborators. Where HLA class I and class II types were available, the types were taken from metadata supplied by the sample provider, not from assay-based typing. Deeply sampled blood TCRbeta repertoires from subjects exposed to, actively infected with, or recovered from COVID-19 were included in the dataset. The prospective study material was composed of cDNA or gDNA derived from T cells, B-cell-depleted T cells, or PBMCs. The repertoires were released in a freely available public database meant as a resource for research on the immune response to SARS-CoV-2. On the study overall, not on this receptor specifically: The amount of clinical and demographic metadata varied by source and participant and was provided uncurated.

TCRbeta CDR3 regions were amplified from genomic DNA by means of the immunoSEQ Assay, a bias-controlled multiplex PCR. The authors' pipeline ran thus. Nucleated cell counts per sample were estimated from amplification of reference gene primers within the assay. To quantify the absolute abundance of each unique TCRbeta CDR3 rearrangement, sequence reads were collapsed and filtered. For each sample, productive Simpson clonality was calculated as the square root of Simpson's diversity index over productive rearrangements. The source is immuneACCESS, and TCRdb retained only in-frame sequences with V and J called. Part of the clones is not carried over; for the studies checked, unresolved V genes explain less than half of this, and the remainder is unexplained. D and trimming come from the DNA, and the V and J calls and clone size come from that table. The sample table lists 230,000 or so clones, 81% of them with a count of one. The ten largest make up 7.5% of the sample.

Regarding this clone: Which antigen it targets is not known. Base qualities are not recorded, but no much larger clone differs from it by a single base.

The germline V gene supplies CDR1 MNHNS and CDR2 SASEGT. A distance of 11 bases separates the germline ends of V and J, which lose 0 bases and 3 bases respectively. From the cysteine up to the phenylalanine, the CDR3 has a length of 16 residues. The CDR3 DNA has 48 bases and is translated from base 1. One collaborating source in Seattle enrolled patients during active infection and followed them longitudinally through the course of disease. Whole blood was collected in K2EDTA tubes by collaborating institutions according to the institutions' own protocols. For TCRbeta analysis, collaborator samples were shipped as frozen whole blood, as isolated PBMCs, or as DNA extracted from either sample type.

The rearranged chain carries TRBV6-1 and TRBJ1-4, with TRBD1 perhaps the D gene, on 5 matching bases. Sequences were obtained from peripheral blood. This receptor was identified in a woman at least 80 years old with COVID-19, enrolled during active disease. The DNA sequence is TGTGCCAGCAGTGAAGCGTTAGGGGTGGCTAATGAAAAACTGTTTTTT. Translation gives CASSEALGVANEKLFF.